Listed below are T cell receptor beta chains from one sample, sequenced in a study of cytomegalovirus exposure and HLA in healthy donors. The protocol was immunoSEQ multiplex PCR, while the TCRdb copy is restricted to in-frame clones and leaves out a portion. The table records 83,000 or so clones, 60% to 80% of them present only once. The sequencing sample was made of PBMCs. These receptors all stem from a female donor in good health and CMV-seronegative. Each CDR3 is given with its conserved first and last residue.

TRBV10-3,CAISSGSPEQYF
TRBV7-9,CASSLGTSNEQYF
TRBV2,CASSRDRAATNEKLFF
TRBV7-9,CASSLGLTGKGEAFF
TRBV28,CASSGSGSPSDHEQYF
TRBV9,CASSVGTRNTQYF
TRBV2,CASSVRGSPNEKLFF
TRBV4-1,CASSQEKTGARNTIYF
TRBV5-6,CASSLAGGMDTGELFF
TRBV10-1,CASSESRRSNTGELFF
TRBV5-1,CASSPSGTGGRTGELFF
TRBV6-5,CASSYLETQYF
TRBV27,CASSQVNSPLHF
TRBV5-1,CASSEGLAGDTQYF
TRBV2,CASSEGDIRIGYTF
TRBV7-9,CASSPPGEVNYEQYF
TRBV15,CATSRTTGDQPQHF
TRBV10-3,CAISESTGPNEKLFF
TRBV9,CASSFTGYGYTF
TRBV19,CASSSWAGGADTEAFF
TRBV28,CASKFGGEKLFF